This TCR beta chain was found in a study of T cell repertoires in cytomegalovirus infection. Study-wide context: Well-studied HLA-B-restricted CMV epitopes were used in the study alongside recently identified HLA-C-restricted ones. The study, taken as a whole, reports: What dominated the ex vivo response were HLA-C-restricted CMV-specific TCR beta clonotypes.

TCRdb analysed the reads with MiXCR anew, one entry per CDR3 protein. In the table there are 75,000 to 100,000 distinct CDR3 sequences, about 44% of which are singletons. Remarks on this clonotype: Its antigen is unidentified.

The germline V gene has CDR1 MDHEN and CDR2 SYDVKM. V lost 7 bases to trimming and J lost 3 bases; unmatched junction nucleotides: 6. The CDR3 consists of 14 residues. The rearrangement uses TRBV28 and TRBJ2-1, with 7 bases that match TRBD1. The TCR sequence derives from a human donor in good health (CMV status not recorded). Some clones in this sample may be carry-over from other donors' samples. Here the sequenced sample was CD8+ T cells from cultured PBMCs, taken from culture after CMV antigen stimulation. The CDR3 DNA is TGTGCCAGCACAACAGGGGCAGGCTACAATGAGCAGTTCTTC. This codes for CASTTGAGYNEQFF.